Sequencing of this T cell receptor beta chain was carried out in a study of identical twins. Each CDR3 protein gets one entry after TCRdb re-called the 5' RACE reads with MiXCR. The table includes around 1.7 million distinct CDR3 sequences, roughly a third detected once. This clonotype was counted only a few times. The CDR3 contains 13 residues. CDR1 and CDR2 (germline): SQVTM, ANQGSEA. The sequencing sample was made of cord blood. The rearrangement joins TRBV29-1 to TRBJ2-1; D uncertain. The DNA end is a closer match to TRBJ2-7, so the J assignment may be wrong. The clonotype comes from a newborn girl in good health. As DNA, the CDR3 is TGCAGCGTGCTCCCCCAACCCTACAATGAGCAGTACTTC. Protein sequence: CSVLPQPYNEQYF.